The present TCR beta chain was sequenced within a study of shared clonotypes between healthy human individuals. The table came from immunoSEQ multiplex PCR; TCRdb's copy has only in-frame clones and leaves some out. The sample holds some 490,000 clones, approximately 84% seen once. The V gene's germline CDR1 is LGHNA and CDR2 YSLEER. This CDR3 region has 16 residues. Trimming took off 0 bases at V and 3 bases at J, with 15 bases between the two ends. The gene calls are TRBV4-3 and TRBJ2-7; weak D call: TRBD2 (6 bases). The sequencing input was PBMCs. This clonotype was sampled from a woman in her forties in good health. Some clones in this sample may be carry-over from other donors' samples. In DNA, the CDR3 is TGCGCCAGCAGCCAAGATACTCAGGCGGGACTCTACGAGCAGTACTTC. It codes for CASSQDTQAGLYEQYF.